This record looks at one T cell receptor beta chain sequence and its context. The antigen is undetermined. The CDR3 is made up of 15 amino acids. Germline CDR1 and CDR2: MDHEN and SYDVKM. V lost 2 bases to trimming and J lost 6 bases; unmatched junction nucleotides: 6. PCR was performed using 60 Vbeta and 13 Jbeta primers. Clones were read by immunoSEQ multiplex PCR, and TCRdb kept only the in-frame ones, dropping some. There are about 130,000 clones in the sample; 80% occur only once, and approximately 9% lies in the top ten. This record comes from a study of cytomegalovirus exposure and HLA in healthy donors. Overall study findings and caveats: There were reportedly fewer N-insertions in an Asian-associated ancestry cluster than the roughly 610-donor mean, in a later analysis. When analyzed later, a missense DCLRE1C variant was found to be linked to TCR beta V- and J-gene trimming. The study put around 180 TCR beta chains on its list as cytomegalovirus-associated. As confirmed in vitro, a few CMV-associated chains were specific for CMV antigens.

Sequenced sample: PBMCs. This sequence joins TRBV28 and TRBJ1-5; 8 positions agree with TRBD1. The source is a man aged 25-45 years in good health and CMV-seropositive. CDR3 sequence (DNA): TGTGCCAGCAGTTTAGATCAGGGGGCCAGTCAGCCCCAGCATTTT. This sequence encodes CASSLDQGASQPQHF.